This T cell receptor beta chain was identified during a study of T cells in Graves' hyperthyroidism and ophthalmopathy. Overall study findings and caveats: Ophthalmopathy was predicted by the model a median of about 6.7 months ahead of onset. Most clonotypes expanded in thyroid above 0.001 were likewise present in blood.

At least ten counts were recorded for this clonotype. What it binds is unknown. The V gene end was trimmed by 1 base and the J gene end by 1 base; junction bases not matched to a gene: 4. Germline CDR1 reads SGHTA; CDR2 reads FQGNSA. The CDR3 length is 16 residues. Amplified regions were TCR beta CDR3 sequences from RNA transcripts. First-round RT-PCR of the TCR CDR3 relied on the HTBI primer set. Each CDR3 protein gets one entry after TCRdb re-called the multiplex PCR reads with MiXCR. Of roughly 750,000 distinct CDR3 sequences listed, roughly 17% were seen once; the top ten hold under 8.5%. The TCR originated in a young man with Graves' hyperthyroidism. The chain joins TRBV7-2 to TRBJ2-1; 7 bases match TRBD2. Sequencing input: blood. The CDR3 reads CASSLVAGDSYNEQFF. The CDR3, as DNA: TGTGCCAGCAGCTTAGTGGCGGGGGATTCCTACAATGAGCAGTTCTTC. Supplemented by reference TRBV7-2 and TRBJ2-1, the full variable domain reads GAGVSQSPSNKVTEKGKDVELRCDPISGHTALYWYRQSLGQGLEFLIYFQGNSAPDKSGLPSDRFSAERTGGSVSTLTIQRTQQEDSAVYLCASSLVAGDSYNEQFFGPGTRLTVL.